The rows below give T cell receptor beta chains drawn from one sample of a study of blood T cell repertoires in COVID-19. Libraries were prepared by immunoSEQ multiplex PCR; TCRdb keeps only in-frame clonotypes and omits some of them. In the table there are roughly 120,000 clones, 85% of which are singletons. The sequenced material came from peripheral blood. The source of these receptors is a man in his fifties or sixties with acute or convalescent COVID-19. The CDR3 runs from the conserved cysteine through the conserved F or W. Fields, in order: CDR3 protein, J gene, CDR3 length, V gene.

CDR3 protein: CASSLVQGWDEQYF
J gene: TRBJ2-7
CDR3 length: 14
V gene: TRBV5-5

CDR3 protein: CASSPLTALEGNTIYF
J gene: TRBJ1-3
CDR3 length: 16
V gene: TRBV7-8

CDR3 protein: CASSLIGGTEAFF
J gene: TRBJ1-1
CDR3 length: 13
V gene: TRBV7-3

CDR3 protein: CAWSVPGFDSNQPQHF
J gene: TRBJ1-5
CDR3 length: 16
V gene: TRBV30

CDR3 protein: CASSQLTSGYEQYF
J gene: TRBJ2-7
CDR3 length: 14
V gene: TRBV6-5

CDR3 protein: CASSSEQGAFQPQHF
J gene: TRBJ1-5
CDR3 length: 15
V gene: TRBV19

CDR3 protein: CATSEIAGAVTGELFF
J gene: TRBJ2-2
CDR3 length: 16
V gene: TRBV24-1

CDR3 protein: CASTLRDSPYNEQFF
J gene: TRBJ2-1
CDR3 length: 15
V gene: TRBV28

CDR3 protein: CASSVAGSGNTIYF
J gene: TRBJ1-3
CDR3 length: 14
V gene: TRBV9

CDR3 protein: CAISESQGQGFNQETQYF
J gene: TRBJ2-5
CDR3 length: 18
V gene: TRBV10-3

CDR3 protein: CASSLRISSDSTDTQYF
J gene: TRBJ2-3
CDR3 length: 17
V gene: TRBV5-8